The 8 T cell receptor beta chains below all came from one sample that was sequenced in a study of OX40 agonist ivuxolimab in advanced cancers. Profiled with immunoSEQ multiplex PCR; TCRdb holds only in-frame clones, not every one. This table has some 70,000 clones, over 85% appearing once. The material was CD4+ or CD8+ T cells sorted from blood, obtained in a trial of the OX40 agonist ivuxolimab. These receptors were taken from an adult with an advanced solid tumor such as melanoma, head and neck, liver or kidney cancer.

The genes are TRBV30 and TRBJ1-1; 8 bases match TRBD1. This CDR3 has 13 residues. Unmatched junction bases numbered 7, after V lost 6 bases and J lost 4 bases. Per germline, CDR1 GTSNPN and CDR2 SVGIG (reference sequence). CDR3 region: CACSLQGGTEAFF. The CDR3 region has the DNA TGTGCCTGCTCACTACAGGGGGGCACTGAAGCTTTCTTT.

This clone appeared once. The chain is built from TRBV11-1 and TRBJ2-2; D tentatively reads TRBD1 or TRBD2 (5 bases each). CDR3 length: 15 residues. Germline CDR1 and CDR2: SGHAT and FQDESV (reference sequence). Trimming took off 3 bases at V and 3 bases at J, with 11 bases between the two ends. Here the CDR3 reads CASSLGDRDTGELFF. CDR3 sequence (DNA): TGTGCCAGCAGCTTGGGGGATCGCGACACCGGGGAGCTGTTTTTT.

The chain has TRBV7-9 and TRBJ2-3; weak D call: TRBD1 (7 bases). The CDR3 spans 12 residues. Trimming pared 5 bases from V and 7 bases from J, leaving 10 bases between. Germline V CDR1 and CDR2: SEHNR, FQNEAQ (reference sequence). In nucleotides, the CDR3 is TGTGCCAGCAGCCCAGGGGGGAATACGCAGTATTTT. Translating it yields CASSPGGNTQYF. Combining the CDR3 with reference TRBV7-9 and TRBJ2-3 gives the whole variable domain DTGVSQNPRHKITKRGQNVTFRCDPISEHNRLYWYRQTLGQGPEFLTYFQNEAQLEKSRLLSDRFSAERPKGSFSTLEIQRTEQGDSAMYLCASSPGGNTQYFGPGTRLTVL.

This clone was seen only once. The gene calls are TRBV30 and TRBJ1-6, with D tentatively TRBD1 (6 bases). V was cut by 4 bases and J by 14 bases, with 15 bases left in between. Per germline, CDR1 GTSNPN and CDR2 SVGIG (reference sequence). The CDR3 has 12 residues. CDR3 sequence: CAWIQGSGTLHF. In DNA, the CDR3 is TGTGCCTGGATACAGGGTTCAGGGACCCTCCACTTT.

J is TRBJ1-4 and V is TRBV2; 8 nucleotides align to TRBD1. Trimming at V came to 6 bases and at J to 8 bases, leaving 8 bases not matched to a gene. CDR3 length equals 14 residues. The germline V gene has CDR1 SNHLY and CDR2 FYNNEI. CDR3 region: CASREDRVEEKLFF. The CDR3 bases are TGTGCCAGCAGGGAGGACAGGGTAGAGGAAAAACTGTTTTTT.

V usage is TRBV5-8 and J usage is TRBJ1-4; D is possibly TRBD1 (5 bases). The CDR3 is 15 residues long. CDR1 is SGHTS and CDR2 is YDEGEE in the germline V gene. Trimming removed 2 bases at V and 3 bases at J, with 11 bases between. The CDR3 sequence: CASSFYQGSNEKLFF. The CDR3 bases are TGTGCCAGCAGCTTTTACCAGGGATCTAATGAAAAACTGTTTTTT.

The chain links TRBV10-3 to TRBJ1-2; D not resolved. The CDR3 totals 13 residues. The germline V gene has CDR1 ENHRY and CDR2 SYGVKD. Trimming cost V 9 bases and J 0 bases, with 11 bases left between them. CDR3 region: CAIQDGSNYGYTF. The CDR3 DNA reads as TGTGCCATTCAAGACGGATCTAACTATGGCTACACCTTC.

The V gene is TRBV18, the J gene TRBJ1-3; 9 bases fit TRBD1. The CDR3 is 18 residues long. The germline V gene encodes CDR1 KGHSH and CDR2 LQKENI. V lost 3 bases to trimming and J lost 4 bases; unmatched junction nucleotides: 13. DNA for the CDR3: TGTGCCAGCTCACCGCTCGGACGGGACAGGGTGTTCGGAAACACCATATATTTT. This translates into CASSPLGRDRVFGNTIYF.